Below, 20 T cell receptor beta chains from the same sample are listed, as sequenced in a study of control samples from healthy donors and cancer patients. Sequenced by immunoSEQ multiplex PCR; TCRdb stores in-frame clones only, minus some. The table lists some 90,000 clones, approximately 90% of them singletons. Input material: blood. Every receptor here comes from a woman under 40 in good health.

The chain employs TRBV4-1 and TRBJ1-2; D ambiguous. Germline CDR1 and CDR2: MGHRA and YSYEKL. Trimming left V 0 bases short and J 6 bases short, with 8 bases between. The CDR3 is 13 residues long. DNA for the CDR3: TGCGCCAGCAGCCAAGAGGGATGGGATGGCTACACCTTC. Its translation: CASSQEGWDGYTF.

V is TRBV4-2 and J is TRBJ2-7; D not resolved. The CDR3 spans 13 residues. CDR1 and CDR2 (germline): LGHNA, YNFKEQ. V was cut by 0 bases and J by 2 bases, with 5 bases left in between. CDR3: CASSQDSAYEQYF. CDR3 DNA: TGTGCCAGCAGCCAAGATAGTGCCTACGAGCAGTACTTC.

This chain connects TRBV2 to TRBJ1-5; D is unresolved. Trimming stripped 6 bases from V and 1 base from J, with 10 bases between. Germline V gene data show CDR1 as SNHLY and CDR2 as FYNNEI. The CDR3 contains 14 residues. CDR3: CASRLTPSNQPQHF. CDR3 coding DNA: TGTGCCAGCAGGTTGACACCGAGCAATCAGCCCCAGCATTTT.

J is TRBJ1-1 and V is TRBV11-2; no clear D gene. Germline CDR1 SGHAT, CDR2 FQNNGV. V was pared by 2 bases and J by 1 base, with 8 bases between. The CDR3 consists of 14 residues. The CDR3 nucleotides are TGTGCCAGCAGCTTAAGTTTAGGGAACACTGAAGCTTTCTTT. Its translation: CASSLSLGNTEAFF.

The gene calls are TRBV6-5 and TRBJ1-1; D perhaps matches TRBD1 (6 bases). Trimming took 6 bases from V and 6 from J, leaving 14 bases between them. CDR3 size: 13 residues. Germline V gene data show CDR1 as MNHEY and CDR2 as SVGAGI. CDR3: CASRRGGGPEAFF. CDR3 DNA: TGTGCCAGCAGAAGAGGGGGGGGGCCTGAAGCTTTCTTT.

The chain links TRBV30 to TRBJ2-7; 7 nucleotides agree with TRBD1. V shed 0 bases and J 5 bases; nucleotides not matched to a gene: 4. This CDR3 is built from 13 residues. The germline gives CDR1 GTSNPN, CDR2 SVGIG (reference sequence). For the CDR3, the DNA is TGTGCCTGGAGTGTAGACAGGGCGAACGAGCAGTACTTC. It is translated as CAWSVDRANEQYF.

This clone was observed a few times. The V gene is TRBV7-2, the J gene TRBJ2-3; no clear D. Germline assignment: CDR1 SGHTA and CDR2 FQGNSA. The CDR3 runs 11 residues. V was pared by 3 bases and J by 6 bases, with 4 bases between. In DNA form, the CDR3 reads TGTGCCAGCAGCTTGACGGATACGCAGTATTTT. This gives the protein CASSLTDTQYF.

V is TRBV9 and J is TRBJ2-6; D is unresolved. Germline V gene data show CDR1 as SGDLS and CDR2 as YYNGEE. V gave up 7 bases and J gave up 1 base, with 15 bases separating them. There are 16 residues in the CDR3. CDR3 region: CASRAHEGSGANVLTF. Written as DNA, the CDR3 is TGTGCCAGCCGCGCTCACGAAGGGTCTGGGGCCAACGTCCTGACTTTC.

This chain uses TRBV29-1 with TRBJ1-5; the D is unclear. The CDR3 consists of 13 residues. V gave up 3 bases and J gave up 4 bases, with 10 bases separating them. CDR1 is SQVTM, CDR2 ANQGSEA, per germline. The CDR3 here is CSVEVEGNQPQHF. For the CDR3, the DNA is TGCAGCGTTGAGGTCGAGGGAAATCAGCCCCAGCATTTT.

This chain connects TRBV4-1 to TRBJ1-2, with a possible D match to TRBD1 (5 bases). V gave up 1 base and J gave up 4 bases, with 13 bases separating them. Germline V CDR1 and CDR2: MGHRA, YSYEKL. CDR3 length: 15 residues. CDR3: CASSQAPGGAYGYTF. The CDR3 DNA sequence: TGCGCCAGCAGCCAAGCCCCAGGTGGGGCCTATGGCTACACCTTC.

The gene calls are TRBV7-9 and TRBJ1-3; 7 nucleotides align to TRBD1. V was clipped by 1 base and J by 7 bases; unmatched bases: 7. Germline V gene lookup returns CDR1 SEHNR and CDR2 FQNEAQ (reference sequence). The length of the CDR3 is 15 residues. CDR3 residues: CASSLETGQSNTIYF. The DNA of the CDR3 is TGTGCCAGCAGCTTAGAGACAGGGCAGAGTAACACCATATATTTT.

This chain uses TRBV4-1 with TRBJ2-1, with a possible D match to TRBD2 (7 bases). The CDR3 extends over 13 amino acids. Germline V gene data show CDR1 as MGHRA and CDR2 as YSYEKL. V was shortened by 8 bases and J by 6 bases, with 14 bases between the two germline ends. CDR3 residues: CASRMGGANEQFF. The CDR3 DNA sequence: TGCGCCAGCCGAATGGGGGGGGCCAATGAGCAGTTCTTC.

This clone has a single count. The V gene is TRBV5-1, the J gene TRBJ1-3; 8 positions agree with TRBD1. V shed 4 bases and J 0 bases; nucleotides not matched to a gene: 6. CDR1 SGHRS and CDR2 YFSETQ come from the germline V gene. The length of the CDR3 is 16 residues. Here the CDR3 DNA reads TGCGCCAGCAGCCCAGGGGGCTCGGACTCTGGAAACACCATATATTTT. Its protein product is CASSPGGSDSGNTIYF.

This chain joins TRBV2 and TRBJ2-7; D is undetermined. V lost 6 bases, J lost 7 bases, and 16 bases lay in between. This CDR3 has 13 amino acids. Germline CDR1 is SNHLY and CDR2 is FYNNEI. CDR3 region: CASRGGPQGEQYF. CDR3 DNA: TGTGCCAGCAGGGGTGGGCCCCAAGGTGAGCAGTACTTC.

V gene TRBV27 combines with J gene TRBJ2-5; 7 bases line up with TRBD1. There are 14 residues in the CDR3. From germline, CDR1 is MNHEY and CDR2 SMNVEV (reference sequence). V was pared by 4 bases and J by 5 bases, with 7 bases of the junction left unmatched. The CDR3 here is CASSYRGRSETQYF. CDR3 nucleotides: TGTGCCAGCAGTTACAGGGGACGTTCCGAGACCCAGTACTTC.

This chain connects TRBV19 to TRBJ1-1, with D possibly matching TRBD1 (5 bases). The CDR3 contains 14 residues. Germline V CDR1 and CDR2: LNHDA, SQIVND (reference sequence). V was shortened by 6 bases and J by 3 bases, with 14 bases between the two germline ends. The CDR3 spells CASRKLRDDTEAFF. DNA of the CDR3: TGTGCCAGTAGGAAACTCAGGGATGACACTGAAGCTTTCTTT.

The CDR3 coding sequence is TGTGCCAGCAGTGACCGCGGGGGCACGTCCTACAATGAGCAGTTCTTC. It is translated as CASSDRGGTSYNEQFF. The rearrangement uses TRBV6-4 and TRBJ2-1; a weak D match, TRBD2 (7 bases). The CDR3 runs 16 residues. Looked up from germline, CDR1 is MRHNA and CDR2 is SNTAGT. V lost 2 bases, J lost 1 base, and 12 bases lay in between.

The chain recombines TRBV23-1 with TRBJ1-6; 9 bases fit TRBD1. TRBV23-1 is an ORF, and what it does is uncertain. This CDR3 comprises 18 residues. The V segment lost 4 bases and the J segment 7 bases; nucleotides outside the gene matches: 14. CDR3 in amino acids: CASSLTRTGADRNSPLHF. The DNA of the CDR3 is TGCGCCAGCAGTCTTACACGGACAGGGGCCGATAGGAATTCACCCCTCCACTTT.

In nucleotides, the CDR3 is TGTGCCAGCAGCTTAGTCGGGGGTGTCTCAGGGGCAAACTATGGCTACACCTTC. It yields the protein CASSLVGGVSGANYGYTF. V is TRBV11-2 and J is TRBJ1-2; the D gene is possibly TRBD1 (6 bases). The V and J ends lost 1 base and 2 bases respectively, with 20 bases between them. The CDR3 sequence is 18 residues long. Germline assignment: CDR1 SGHAT and CDR2 FQNNGV.

The chain combines TRBV29-1 with TRBJ1-5; TRBD1 is a possible D gene (6 bases). V was cut by 7 bases and J by 2 bases, with 15 bases left in between. The CDR3 extends over 14 amino acids. CDR1 and CDR2 from the germline V gene are SQVTM and ANQGSEA. CDR3 nucleotides: TGCAGCGCCTTAATGGGGGGCCGCAATCAGCCCCAGCATTTT. It codes for CSALMGGRNQPQHF.